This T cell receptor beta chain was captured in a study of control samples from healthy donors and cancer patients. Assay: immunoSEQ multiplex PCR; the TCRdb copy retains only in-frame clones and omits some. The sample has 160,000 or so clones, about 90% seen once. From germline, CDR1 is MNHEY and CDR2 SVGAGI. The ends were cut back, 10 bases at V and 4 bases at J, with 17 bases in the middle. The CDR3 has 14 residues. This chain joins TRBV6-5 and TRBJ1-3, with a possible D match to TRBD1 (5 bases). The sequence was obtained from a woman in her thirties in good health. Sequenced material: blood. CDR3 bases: TGTGCCAACTATAGGGGTTCCGTGGGAAACACCATATATTTT. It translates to CANYRGSVGNTIYF.